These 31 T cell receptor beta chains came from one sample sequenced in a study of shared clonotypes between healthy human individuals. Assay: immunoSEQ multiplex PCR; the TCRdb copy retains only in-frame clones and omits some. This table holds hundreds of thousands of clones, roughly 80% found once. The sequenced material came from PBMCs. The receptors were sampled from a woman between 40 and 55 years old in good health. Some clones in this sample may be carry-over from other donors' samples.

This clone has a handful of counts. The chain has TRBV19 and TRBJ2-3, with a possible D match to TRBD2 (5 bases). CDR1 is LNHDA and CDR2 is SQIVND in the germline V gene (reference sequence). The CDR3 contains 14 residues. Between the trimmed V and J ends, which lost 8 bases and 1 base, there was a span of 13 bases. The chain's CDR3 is CASQPRRGTDTQYF. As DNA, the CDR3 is TGTGCCAGTCAACCTAGGCGGGGCACAGATACGCAGTATTTT.

CDR3 loop: CASSLAGPGQLSRANQPQHF. The CDR3 DNA sequence: TGTGCCAGCAGCTTAGCGGGCCCGGGACAGTTGTCTCGTGCCAATCAGCCCCAGCATTTT. This chain links TRBV7-8 with TRBJ1-5; 7 positions match TRBD1. The germline gives CDR1 SGHVS, CDR2 FQNEAQ. This CDR3 is 20 amino acids long. V trimming: 0 bases; J trimming: 3 bases; junction bases outside the gene matches: 17.

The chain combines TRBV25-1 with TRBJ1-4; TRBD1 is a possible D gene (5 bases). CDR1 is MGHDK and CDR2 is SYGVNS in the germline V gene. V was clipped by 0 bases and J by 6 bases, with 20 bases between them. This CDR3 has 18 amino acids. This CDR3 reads CASSEYGNRPVGDEKLFF. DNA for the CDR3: TGTGCCAGCAGTGAATATGGGAACAGGCCGGTTGGGGATGAAAAACTGTTTTTT.

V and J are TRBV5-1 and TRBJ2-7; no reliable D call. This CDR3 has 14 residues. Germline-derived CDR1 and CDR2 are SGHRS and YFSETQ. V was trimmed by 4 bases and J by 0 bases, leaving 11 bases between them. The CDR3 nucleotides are TGCGCCAGCAGCCCCGTGGCGGACTCCTACGAGCAGTACTTC. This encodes CASSPVADSYEQYF.

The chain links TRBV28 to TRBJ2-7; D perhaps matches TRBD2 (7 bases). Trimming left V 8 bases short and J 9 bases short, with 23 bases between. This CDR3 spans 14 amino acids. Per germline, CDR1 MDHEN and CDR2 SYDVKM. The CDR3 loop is CASAKGGPPFGQYF. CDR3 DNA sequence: TGTGCCAGCGCCAAGGGGGGGCCACCTTTCGGGCAGTACTTC.

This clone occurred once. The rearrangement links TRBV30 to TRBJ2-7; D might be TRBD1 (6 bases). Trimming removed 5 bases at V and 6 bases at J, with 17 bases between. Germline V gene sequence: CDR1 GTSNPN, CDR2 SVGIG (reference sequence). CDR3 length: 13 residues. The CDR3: CAWSGQFSGEQYF. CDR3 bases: TGTGCCTGGTCCGGACAGTTCTCTGGCGAGCAGTACTTC.

CDR3 protein: CASSGIAGKSYNEQFF. The CDR3 coding sequence is TGCGCCAGCAGCGGGATAGCGGGGAAGTCCTACAATGAGCAGTTCTTC. This chain uses TRBV5-1 with TRBJ2-1; TRBD2 matches at 8 bases. V lost 4 bases, J lost 1 base, and 7 bases stayed unmatched. There are 16 residues in the CDR3. CDR1 and CDR2 from the germline V gene are SGHRS and YFSETQ.

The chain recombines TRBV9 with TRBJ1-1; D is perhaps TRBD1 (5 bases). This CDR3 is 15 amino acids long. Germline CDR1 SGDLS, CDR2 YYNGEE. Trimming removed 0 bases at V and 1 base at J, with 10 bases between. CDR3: CASSVGIGGNTEAFF. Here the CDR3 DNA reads TGTGCCAGCAGCGTAGGAATCGGGGGGAACACTGAAGCTTTCTTT. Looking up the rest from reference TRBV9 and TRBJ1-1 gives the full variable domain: DSGVTQTPKHLITATGQRVTLRCSPRSGDLSVYWYQQSLDQGLQFLIQYYNGEERAKGNILERFSAQQFPDLHSELNLSSLELGDSALYFCASSVGIGGNTEAFFGQGTRLTVV.

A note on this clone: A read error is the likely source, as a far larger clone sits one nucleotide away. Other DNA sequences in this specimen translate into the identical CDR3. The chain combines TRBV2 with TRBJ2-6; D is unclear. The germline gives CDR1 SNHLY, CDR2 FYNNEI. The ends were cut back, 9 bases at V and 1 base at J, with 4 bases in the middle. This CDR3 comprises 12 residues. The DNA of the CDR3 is TGTGCCAGTTCTTCTGGGGCCAACGTCCTGACTTTC. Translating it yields CASSSGANVLTF. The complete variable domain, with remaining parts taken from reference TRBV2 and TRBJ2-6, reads EPEVTQTPSHQVTQMGQEVILRCVPISNHLYFYWYRQILGQKVEFLVSFYNNEISEKSEIFDDQFSVERPDGSNFTLKIRSTKLEDSAMYFCASSSGANVLTFGAGSRLTVL.

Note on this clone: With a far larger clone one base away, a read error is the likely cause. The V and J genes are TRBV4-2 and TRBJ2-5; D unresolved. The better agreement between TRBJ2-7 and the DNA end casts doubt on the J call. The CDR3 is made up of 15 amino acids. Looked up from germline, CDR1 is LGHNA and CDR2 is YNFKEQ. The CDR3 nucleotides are TGTGCCAGCAGCCAAGAAGGAGATGTATCCTGCGAGCAGTACTTC. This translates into CASSQEGDVSCEQYF.

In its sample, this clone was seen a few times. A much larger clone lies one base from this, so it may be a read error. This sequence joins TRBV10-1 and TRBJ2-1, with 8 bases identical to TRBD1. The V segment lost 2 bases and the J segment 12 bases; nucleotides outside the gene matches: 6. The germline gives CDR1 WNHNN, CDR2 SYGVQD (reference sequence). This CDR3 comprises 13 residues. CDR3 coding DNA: TGCGCCAGCAGTGAGCACTTTACAGGGGGGCAGTTCTTC. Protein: CASSEHFTGGQFF.

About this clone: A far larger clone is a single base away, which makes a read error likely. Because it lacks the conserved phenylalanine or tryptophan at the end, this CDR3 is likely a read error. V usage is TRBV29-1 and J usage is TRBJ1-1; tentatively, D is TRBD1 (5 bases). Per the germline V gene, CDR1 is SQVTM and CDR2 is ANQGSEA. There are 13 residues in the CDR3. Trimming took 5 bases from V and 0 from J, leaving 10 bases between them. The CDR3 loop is CSVSRDLNTEAFL. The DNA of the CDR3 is TGCAGCGTTAGCAGGGACTTGAACACTGAAGCTTTCCTT.

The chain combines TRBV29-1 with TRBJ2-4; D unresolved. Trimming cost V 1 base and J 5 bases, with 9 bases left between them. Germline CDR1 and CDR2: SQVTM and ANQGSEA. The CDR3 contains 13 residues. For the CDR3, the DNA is TGCAGCGTTGAAGTGGTAGGACAAAACATTCAGTACTTC. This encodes CSVEVVGQNIQYF.

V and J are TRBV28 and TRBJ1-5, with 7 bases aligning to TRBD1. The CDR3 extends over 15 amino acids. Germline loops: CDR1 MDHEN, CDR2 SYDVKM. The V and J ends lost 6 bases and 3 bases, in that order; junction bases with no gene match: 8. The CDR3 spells CASRQQTGNNQPQHF. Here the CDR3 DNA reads TGTGCCAGCAGGCAACAGACAGGGAACAATCAGCCCCAGCATTTT.

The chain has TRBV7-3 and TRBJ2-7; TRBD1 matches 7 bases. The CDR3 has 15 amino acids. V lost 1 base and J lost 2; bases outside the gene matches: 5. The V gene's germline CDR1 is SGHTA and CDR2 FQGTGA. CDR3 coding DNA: TGTGCCAGCAGCTTAAGACCGGGGACAGCCTACGAGCAGTACTTC. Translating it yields CASSLRPGTAYEQYF.

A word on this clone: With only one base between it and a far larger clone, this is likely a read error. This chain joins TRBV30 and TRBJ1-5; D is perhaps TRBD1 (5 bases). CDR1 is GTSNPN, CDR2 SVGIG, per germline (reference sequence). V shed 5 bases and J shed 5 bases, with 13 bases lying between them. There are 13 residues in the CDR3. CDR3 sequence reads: CAWADSFDQPQHF. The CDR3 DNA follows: TGTGCCTGGGCAGACAGTTTCGATCAGCCCCAGCATTTT.

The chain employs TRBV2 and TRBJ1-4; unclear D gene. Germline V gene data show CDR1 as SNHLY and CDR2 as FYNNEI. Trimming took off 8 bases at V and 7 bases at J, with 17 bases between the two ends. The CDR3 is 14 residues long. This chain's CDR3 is CASYSPGMTEKLFF. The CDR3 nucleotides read TGTGCCAGCTATTCCCCGGGGATGACTGAAAAACTGTTTTTT. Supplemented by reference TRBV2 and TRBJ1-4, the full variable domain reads EPEVTQTPSHQVTQMGQEVILRCVPISNHLYFYWYRQILGQKVEFLVSFYNNEISEKSEIFDDQFSVERPDGSNFTLKIRSTKLEDSAMYFCASYSPGMTEKLFFGSGTQLSVL.

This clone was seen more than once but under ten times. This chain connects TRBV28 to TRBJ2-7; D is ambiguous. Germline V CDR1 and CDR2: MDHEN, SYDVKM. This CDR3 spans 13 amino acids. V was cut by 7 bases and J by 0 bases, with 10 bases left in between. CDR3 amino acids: CASKLTRSYEQYF. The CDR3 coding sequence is TGTGCCAGCAAGCTGACCCGCTCCTACGAGCAGTACTTC. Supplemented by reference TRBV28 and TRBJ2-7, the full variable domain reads DVKVTQSSRYLVKRTGEKVFLECVQDMDHENMFWYRQDPGLGLRLIYFSYDVKMKEKGDIPEGYSVSREKKERFSLILESASTNQTSMYLCASKLTRSYEQYFGPGTRLTVT.

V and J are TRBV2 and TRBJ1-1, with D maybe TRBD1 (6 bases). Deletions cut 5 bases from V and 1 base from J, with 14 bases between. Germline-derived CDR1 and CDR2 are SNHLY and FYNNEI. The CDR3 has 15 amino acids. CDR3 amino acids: CASSTGRSWNTEAFF. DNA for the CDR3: TGTGCCAGCAGTACAGGGAGAAGTTGGAACACTGAAGCTTTCTTT.

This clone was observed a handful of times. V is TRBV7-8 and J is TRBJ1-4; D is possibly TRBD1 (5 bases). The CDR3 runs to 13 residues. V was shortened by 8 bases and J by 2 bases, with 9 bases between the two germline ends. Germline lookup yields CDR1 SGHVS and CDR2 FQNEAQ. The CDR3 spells CASGPGTNEKLFF. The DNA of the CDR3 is TGTGCCAGCGGTCCAGGGACTAATGAAAAACTGTTTTTT.

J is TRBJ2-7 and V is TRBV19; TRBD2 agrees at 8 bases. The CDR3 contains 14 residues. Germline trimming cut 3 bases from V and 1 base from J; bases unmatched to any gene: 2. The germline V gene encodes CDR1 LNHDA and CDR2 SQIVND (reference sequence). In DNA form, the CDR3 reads TGTGCCAGTAGTATCGCGGGAGGTTCCTACGAGCAGTACTTC. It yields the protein CASSIAGGSYEQYF. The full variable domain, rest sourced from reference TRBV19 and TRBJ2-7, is DGGITQSPKYLFRKEGQNVTLSCEQNLNHDAMYWYRQDPGQGLRLIYYSQIVNDFQKGDIAEGYSVSREKKESFPLTVTSAQKNPTAFYLCASSIAGGSYEQYFGPGTRLTVT.

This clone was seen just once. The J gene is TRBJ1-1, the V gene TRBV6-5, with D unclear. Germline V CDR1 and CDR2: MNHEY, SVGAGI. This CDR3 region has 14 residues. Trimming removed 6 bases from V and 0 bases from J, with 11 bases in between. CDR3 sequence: CASRDGPMNTEAFF. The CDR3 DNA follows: TGTGCCAGCAGAGACGGACCGATGAACACTGAAGCTTTCTTT.

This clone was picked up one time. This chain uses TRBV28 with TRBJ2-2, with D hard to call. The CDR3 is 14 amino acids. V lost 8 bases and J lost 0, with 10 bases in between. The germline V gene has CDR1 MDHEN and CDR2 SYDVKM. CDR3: CASVGRPNTGELFF. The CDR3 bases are TGTGCCAGCGTTGGCCGCCCGAACACCGGGGAGCTGTTTTTT.

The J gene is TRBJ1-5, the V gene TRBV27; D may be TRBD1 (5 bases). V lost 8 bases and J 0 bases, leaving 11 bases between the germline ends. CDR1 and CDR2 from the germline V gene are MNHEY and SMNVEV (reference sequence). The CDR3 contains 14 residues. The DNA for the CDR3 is TGTGCCAGCCGCAGGGATTATAGCAATCAGCCCCAGCATTTT. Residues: CASRRDYSNQPQHF.

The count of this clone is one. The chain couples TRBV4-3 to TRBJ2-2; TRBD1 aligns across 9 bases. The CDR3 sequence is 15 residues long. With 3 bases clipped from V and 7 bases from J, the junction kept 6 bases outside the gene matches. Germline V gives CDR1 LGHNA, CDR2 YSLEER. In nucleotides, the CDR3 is TGCGCCAGCAGCCACAGGACAGGGGTTGTCGGGGAGCTGTTTTTT. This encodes CASSHRTGVVGELFF.

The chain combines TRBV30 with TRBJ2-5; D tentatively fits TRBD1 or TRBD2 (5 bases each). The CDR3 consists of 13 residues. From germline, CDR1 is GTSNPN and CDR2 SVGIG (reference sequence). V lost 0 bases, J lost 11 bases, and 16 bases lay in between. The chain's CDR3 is CAWSVGGTPQQYF. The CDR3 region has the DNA TGTGCCTGGAGTGTAGGTGGGACCCCACAACAGTACTTC.

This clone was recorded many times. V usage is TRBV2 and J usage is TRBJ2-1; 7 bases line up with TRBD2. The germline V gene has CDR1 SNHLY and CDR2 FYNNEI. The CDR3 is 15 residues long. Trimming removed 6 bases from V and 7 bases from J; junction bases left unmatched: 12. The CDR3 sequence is CASSKPSGKGNEQFF. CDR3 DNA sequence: TGTGCCAGCAGCAAGCCTAGCGGTAAAGGTAATGAGCAGTTCTTC.

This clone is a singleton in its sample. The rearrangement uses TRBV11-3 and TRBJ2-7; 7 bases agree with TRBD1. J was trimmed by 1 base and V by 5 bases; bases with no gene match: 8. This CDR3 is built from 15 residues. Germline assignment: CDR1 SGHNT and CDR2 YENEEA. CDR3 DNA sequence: TGTGCCAGCAGCGGGACCGGGACAGATTCCTACGAGCAGTACTTC. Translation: CASSGTGTDSYEQYF.

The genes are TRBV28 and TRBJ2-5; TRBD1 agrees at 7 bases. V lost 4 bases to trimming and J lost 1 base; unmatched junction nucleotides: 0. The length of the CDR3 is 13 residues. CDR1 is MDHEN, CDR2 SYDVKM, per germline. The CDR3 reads CASSWTGQETQYF. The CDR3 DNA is TGTGCCAGCAGTTGGACAGGCCAAGAGACCCAGTACTTC.

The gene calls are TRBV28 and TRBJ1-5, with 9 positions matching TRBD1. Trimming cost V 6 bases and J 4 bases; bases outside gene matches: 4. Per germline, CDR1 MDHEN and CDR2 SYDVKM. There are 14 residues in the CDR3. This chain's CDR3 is CASRGQGNNQPQHF. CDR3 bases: TGTGCCAGCAGGGGACAGGGAAATAATCAGCCCCAGCATTTT.

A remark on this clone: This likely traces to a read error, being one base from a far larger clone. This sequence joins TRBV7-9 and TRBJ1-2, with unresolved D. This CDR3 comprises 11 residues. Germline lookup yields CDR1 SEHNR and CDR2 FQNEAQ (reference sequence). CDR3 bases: TGTGCCAGCGGCTTATCGGGGGGCTACACCTTC. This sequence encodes CASGLSGGYTF.